This paragraph covers one T cell receptor beta chain sequence. Nobody among the patients had been given any treatment before thyroid surgery. This entry comes from a study of metastatic and nonmetastatic thyroid tumors. For the study at large: Thyroid patients, malignant and benign, had repertoires compared across blood and tumor or nodule tissue.

TCRdb re-called clones from the PCR reads using MiXCR. The sample comprises about 12,000 clones, 25% to 40% of which are singletons, and roughly 13% rests with the top ten. V lost 0 bases and J lost 3, with 13 bases in between. This CDR3 has 15 residues. Germline CDR1 SGDLS, CDR2 YYNGEE. The rearrangement uses TRBV9 and TRBJ2-7; D might be TRBD2 (7 bases). Sequencing used tumor tissue. The TCR comes from a male donor with papillary thyroid cancer or a benign thyroid nodule (not recorded which). Some clones in this sample may be carry-over from other donors' samples. CDR3 DNA sequence: TGTGCCAGCAGCGTAGTCGGGGGGCCCGGCTACGAGCAGTACTTC. This gives the protein CASSVVGGPGYEQYF.